Below are 8 T cell receptor beta chains sequenced from a single sample in a study of blood T cell repertoires in COVID-19. Sequencing used immunoSEQ multiplex PCR; TCRdb keeps in-frame clones, though not all of them. This sample has 350,000 to 500,000 clones, with around 90% found just once. Sequenced input: peripheral blood. These receptors all stem from a man aged 18 to 30 with COVID-19, enrolled during active disease.

The chain uses TRBV18 and TRBJ2-1; 7 bases are a match to TRBD1. V dropped 1 base and J dropped 3; count of bases not matched to a gene: 18. Germline V gene lookup returns CDR1 KGHSH and CDR2 LQKENI. The CDR3 extends over 20 amino acids. The CDR3 loop is CASSPLYRQGVQTFYNEQFF. The DNA of the CDR3 is TGTGCCAGCTCACCACTCTATCGCCAGGGGGTACAAACTTTCTACAATGAGCAGTTCTTC.

A single count supports this clone. This chain uses TRBV5-4 with TRBJ2-5; 8 bases line up with TRBD2. CDR1 SGHNT and CDR2 YYREEE come from the germline V gene (reference sequence). The CDR3 covers 14 residues. The V and J ends lost 0 bases and 10 bases, in that order; junction bases with no gene match: 8. The CDR3 spells CASSLAAGERSQYF. As DNA, the CDR3 is TGTGCCAGCAGCTTGGCAGCGGGGGAGAGGAGCCAGTACTTC.

The table lists this clone with a count of one. This chain connects TRBV2 to TRBJ1-2; D ambiguous. CDR1 SNHLY and CDR2 FYNNEI come from the germline V gene. Deletions cut 4 bases from V and 6 bases from J, with 6 bases between. This CDR3 region has 11 residues. The DNA for the CDR3 is TGTGCCAGCAGTGCGGGGAATGGCTACACCTTC. This encodes CASSAGNGYTF.

This clone was found once. The chain carries TRBV2 and TRBJ1-1; perhaps TRBD1 as D (6 bases). Trimming cost V 6 bases and J 0 bases, with 8 bases left between them. Germline V lookup: CDR1 SNHLY, CDR2 FYNNEI. This CDR3 region has 13 residues. CDR3 amino acids: CASSGQLNTEAFF. CDR3 DNA: TGTGCCAGCAGCGGACAGCTGAACACTGAAGCTTTCTTT.

A few counts support this clone. The gene calls are TRBV5-1 and TRBJ1-4; possible D gene TRBD1, 6 bases. CDR1 is SGHRS and CDR2 is YFSETQ in the germline V gene. V was clipped by 2 bases and J by 7 bases, with 12 bases between them. The CDR3 sequence is 14 residues long. CDR3 protein: CASSLQGSGEKLFF. CDR3 coding DNA: TGCGCCAGCAGCTTACAGGGTTCAGGTGAAAAACTGTTTTTT.

This chain uses TRBV7-8 with TRBJ2-3; a possible D gene is TRBD2 (5 bases). The V end was cut by 6 bases, the J end by 4 bases, with 17 bases between. Germline assignment: CDR1 SGHVS and CDR2 FQNEAQ. The CDR3 is 15 amino acids. CDR3 nucleotides: TGTGCCAGCAGACCCGCCGGGGTTTGGCCAGATACGCAGTATTTT. Residues: CASRPAGVWPDTQYF.

The chain employs TRBV11-3 and TRBJ2-2; TRBD2 matches at 11 bases. With 4 bases clipped from V and 4 bases from J, the junction kept 5 bases outside the gene matches. In germline, CDR1 is SGHNT, CDR2 YENEEA. The length of the CDR3 is 16 residues. The CDR3 DNA reads as TGTGCCAGCAGCTCAAGACTAGCGGGACTCACCGGGGAGCTGTTTTTT. It is translated as CASSSRLAGLTGELFF.

In this sample, this clone turned up once. V usage is TRBV29-1 and J usage is TRBJ2-2; 8 bases match TRBD2. The CDR3 runs to 15 residues. Per germline, CDR1 SQVTM and CDR2 ANQGSEA. Trimming removed 4 bases from V and 5 bases from J; junction bases left unmatched: 9. This CDR3 is CSVATAGGETGELFF. The CDR3 DNA reads as TGCAGCGTTGCGACCGCGGGGGGAGAGACCGGGGAGCTGTTTTTT.